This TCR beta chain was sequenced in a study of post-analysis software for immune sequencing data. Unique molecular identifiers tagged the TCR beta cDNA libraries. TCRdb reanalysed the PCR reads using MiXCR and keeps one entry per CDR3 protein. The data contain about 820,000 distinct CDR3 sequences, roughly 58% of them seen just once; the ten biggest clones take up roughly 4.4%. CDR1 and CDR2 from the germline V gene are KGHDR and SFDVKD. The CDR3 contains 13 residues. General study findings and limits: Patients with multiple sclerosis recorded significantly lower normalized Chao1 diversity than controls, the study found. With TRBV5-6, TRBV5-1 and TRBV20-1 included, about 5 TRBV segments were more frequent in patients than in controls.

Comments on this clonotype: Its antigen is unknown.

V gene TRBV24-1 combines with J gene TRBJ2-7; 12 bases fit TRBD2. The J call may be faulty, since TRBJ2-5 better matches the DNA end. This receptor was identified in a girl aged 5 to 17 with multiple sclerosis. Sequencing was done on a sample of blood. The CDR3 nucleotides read TGTGCCACCAATCTAGCGGGAGGGGAGACCCAGTACTTC. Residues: CATNLAGGETQYF.